This T cell receptor (beta chain) was identified in a study of T cell responses to AZD1222 COVID-19 vaccine. Only a few counts were recorded for this clone. The target antigen is unknown. Points from the study as a whole: Reports say nearly half of spike-specific TCRs go after unmutated variant regions.

V gave up 2 bases and J gave up 5 bases, with 10 bases separating them. The length of the CDR3 is 15 residues. The germline CDR1 and CDR2 sequences are MDHEN and SYDVKM. Assay: immunoSEQ multiplex PCR; the TCRdb copy retains only in-frame clones and omits some. The sample consists of under 95,000 clones, more than 90% of them appearing once. The clonotype was recovered from an adult in good health. The sample was peripheral blood, taken on day 0 of AZD1222 vaccination. The chain uses TRBV28 and TRBJ1-6; maybe TRBD1 (5 bases). The CDR3 spells CASSLAEGNNSPLHF. DNA of the CDR3: TGTGCCAGCAGTTTAGCGGAGGGGAATAATTCACCCCTCCACTTT. Full variable domain (rest looked up from reference TRBV28 and TRBJ1-6): DVKVTQSSRYLVKRTGEKVFLECVQDMDHENMFWYRQDPGLGLRLIYFSYDVKMKEKGDIPEGYSVSREKKERFSLILESASTNQTSMYLCASSLAEGNNSPLHFGNGTRLTVT.